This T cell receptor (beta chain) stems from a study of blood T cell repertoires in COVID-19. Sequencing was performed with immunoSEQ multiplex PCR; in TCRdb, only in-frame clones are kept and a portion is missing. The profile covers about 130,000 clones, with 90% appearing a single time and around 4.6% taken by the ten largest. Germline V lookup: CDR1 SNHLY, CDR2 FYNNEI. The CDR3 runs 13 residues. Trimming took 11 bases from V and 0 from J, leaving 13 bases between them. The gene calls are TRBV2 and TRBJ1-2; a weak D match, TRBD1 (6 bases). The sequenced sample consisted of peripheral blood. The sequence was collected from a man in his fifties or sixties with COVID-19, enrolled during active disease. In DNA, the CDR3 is TGTGCCGGAAACAGGGAAGCTAACTATGGCTACACCTTC. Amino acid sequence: CAGNREANYGYTF.